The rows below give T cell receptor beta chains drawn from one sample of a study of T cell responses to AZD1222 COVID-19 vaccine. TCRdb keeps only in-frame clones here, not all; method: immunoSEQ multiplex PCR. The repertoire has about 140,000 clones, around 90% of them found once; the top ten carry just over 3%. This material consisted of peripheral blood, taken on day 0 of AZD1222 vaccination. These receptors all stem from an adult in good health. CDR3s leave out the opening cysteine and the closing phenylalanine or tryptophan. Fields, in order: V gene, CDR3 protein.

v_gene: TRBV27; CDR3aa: ASSLVRTGGEAF
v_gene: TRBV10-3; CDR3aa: AISEWGRNQPQH
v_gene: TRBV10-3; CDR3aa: AISEEQVYGYT
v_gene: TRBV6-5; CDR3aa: AGMGDIRELF
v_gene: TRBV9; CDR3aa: ASSDPQGGGSPFDEQY
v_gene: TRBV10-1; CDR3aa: ASSDPAGGIYMDQF
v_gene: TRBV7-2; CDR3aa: ASSLAPLATDTQY
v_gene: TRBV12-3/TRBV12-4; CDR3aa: ASSLHVSYEQY
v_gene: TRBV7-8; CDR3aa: ASSKDQGNTEAF
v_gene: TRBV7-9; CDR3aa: ASSLNRGGNTIY
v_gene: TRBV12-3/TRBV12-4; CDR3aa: ASRPPSTEAF
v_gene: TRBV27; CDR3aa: ASKGGAGGKGSYEQY
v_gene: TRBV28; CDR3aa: AIRTGPYEQY
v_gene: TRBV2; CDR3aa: ASSGDRLAKNIQY
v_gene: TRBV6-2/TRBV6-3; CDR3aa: ASSYVIAGVMDTGELF
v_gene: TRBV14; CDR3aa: ASSQDEARERYGYT
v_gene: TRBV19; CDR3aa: ASSISPSSHNEQF